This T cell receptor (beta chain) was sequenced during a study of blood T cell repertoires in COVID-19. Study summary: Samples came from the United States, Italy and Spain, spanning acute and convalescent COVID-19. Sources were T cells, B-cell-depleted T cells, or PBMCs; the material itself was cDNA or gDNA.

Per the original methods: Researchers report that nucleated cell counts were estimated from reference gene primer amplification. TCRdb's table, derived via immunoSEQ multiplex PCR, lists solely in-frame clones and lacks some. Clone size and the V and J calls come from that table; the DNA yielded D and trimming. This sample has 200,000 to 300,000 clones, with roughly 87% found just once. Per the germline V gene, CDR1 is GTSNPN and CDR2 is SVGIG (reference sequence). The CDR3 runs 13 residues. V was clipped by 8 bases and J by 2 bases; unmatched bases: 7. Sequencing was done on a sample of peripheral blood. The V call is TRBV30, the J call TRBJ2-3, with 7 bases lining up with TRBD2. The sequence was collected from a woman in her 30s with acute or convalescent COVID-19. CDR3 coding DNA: TGTGCCCGGGCTAGCGGAAACACAGATACGCAGTATTTT. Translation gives CARASGNTDTQYF.